This T cell receptor beta chain comes out of a study of blood T cell repertoires in COVID-19. Across the whole study: In each case, the material was cDNA or gDNA derived from T cells, B-cell-depleted T cells, or PBMCs.

Per the original methods: How many nucleated cells were present was estimated from reference gene primer amplification. Profiled with immunoSEQ multiplex PCR; TCRdb holds only in-frame clones, not every one. The D gene and trimming were derived from the DNA, and the V and J assignments and clone size from that table. Of about 170,000 clones in the sample, about four fifths were seen once. The CDR3 has 13 amino acids. Germline assignment: CDR1 GTSNPN and CDR2 SVGIG (reference sequence). V gave up 4 bases and J gave up 6 bases, with 15 bases separating them. The sample holds a few counts of this clone. What was sequenced was peripheral blood. The sequence was collected from an elderly woman with acute or convalescent COVID-19. The chain is built from TRBV30 and TRBJ1-1; no firm D call. The CDR3 region is CAWTPMRKAEAFF. DNA for the CDR3: TGTGCCTGGACACCTATGCGGAAGGCTGAAGCTTTCTTT.